The T cell receptor (beta chain) described here comes from a study of CD8+ T cells in alopecia areata. Sorted out of PBMCs were CD4+ T cells and CD8+ T cells. The sequencing template was cDNA reverse transcribed from extracted RNA. Clones were sequenced by immunoSEQ multiplex PCR, and TCRdb holds only the in-frame ones, with some missing. The sample holds approximately 120,000 clones, about 46% seen once. The CDR3 runs to 14 residues. Looked up from germline, CDR1 is GTSNPN and CDR2 is SVGIG (reference sequence). Trimming removed 5 bases at V and 2 bases at J, with 13 bases between. A word on this clone: Its antigen is unidentified.

Findings of the study overall: Relative to normal scalp, lesional scalp, especially alopecia totalis/universalis, showed higher clonality. It was less clear whether patients shared TCRs than it was in mice, possibly because of HLA.

The chain uses TRBV30 and TRBJ1-5; maybe TRBD1 (5 bases). This sequence originates from a human donor with alopecia areata. What was sequenced was NKG2D-low CD8+ T cells sorted from blood. CDR3 DNA sequence: TGTGCCTGGGGTCCCAGGGACCGCAATCAGCCCCAGCATTTT. Translation gives CAWGPRDRNQPQHF.